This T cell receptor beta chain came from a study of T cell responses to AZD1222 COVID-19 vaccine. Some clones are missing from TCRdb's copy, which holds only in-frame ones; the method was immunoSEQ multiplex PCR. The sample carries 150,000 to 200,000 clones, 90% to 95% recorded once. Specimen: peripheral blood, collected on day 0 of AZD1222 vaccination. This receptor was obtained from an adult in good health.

The DNA for the CDR3 is TGTGCCAGCAGTGATACAGGGGGCGTTAATCAGCCCCAGCATTTT. It is translated as CASSDTGGVNQPQHF. This rearrangement joins TRBV6-1 to TRBJ1-5; TRBD1 aligns across 9 bases. From germline, CDR1 is MNHNS and CDR2 SASEGT. The junction had 4 bases not matched to a gene; V was cut back by 3 bases and J by 4 bases. The CDR3 is 15 residues long.